This TCR beta chain was identified during a study of human T cells and chemical hapten exposure. Looking at the study overall: Donors were sensitized with 2% DPC on the upper inner arm.

Time point denoted: patch test 3, about 24 weeks after DPC sensitization. Treatment here: therapeutic diphenylcyclopropenone sensitization with weekly scalp DPC. This clonotype was counted a few times. Its antigen is unidentified. Trimming took 7 bases from V and 4 from J, leaving 20 bases between them. CDR1 is LNHDA and CDR2 is SQIVND in the germline V gene (reference sequence). There are 15 residues in the CDR3. Findings of the study overall: No shift was seen in TCRs above 1 in 1000 frequency with DPC sensitization. Significantly more large CDR3 similarity clusters arose among expanded TCRs than among controls.

MiXCR was run by TCRdb on the RACE reads, yielding one entry per CDR3 protein. The sample has approximately 80,000 distinct CDR3 sequences; roughly 13% are singletons. The specimen was whole blood, collected in connection with sensitization to the hapten diphenylcyclopropenone (DPC). V usage is TRBV19 and J usage is TRBJ2-7, with a tentative D call TRBD1 (6 bases). This clonotype was sampled from a woman in her forties or fifties with alopecia areata. Some clones in this sample may be carry-over from other donors' samples. The CDR3, as DNA: TGTGCCAGTACCCAAAAAACAGGGTATGCTTACGAGCAGTACTTC. Its translation: CASTQKTGYAYEQYF.